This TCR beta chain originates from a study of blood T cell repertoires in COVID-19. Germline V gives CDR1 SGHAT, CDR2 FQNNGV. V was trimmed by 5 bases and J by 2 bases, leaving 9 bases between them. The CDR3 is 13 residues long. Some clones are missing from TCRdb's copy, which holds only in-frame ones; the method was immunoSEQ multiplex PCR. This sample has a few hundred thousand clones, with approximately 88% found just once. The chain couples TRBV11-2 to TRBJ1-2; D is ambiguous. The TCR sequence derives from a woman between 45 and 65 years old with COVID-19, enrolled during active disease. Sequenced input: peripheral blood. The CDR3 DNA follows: TGTGCCAGCAGCCAGGTTCTCAACTATGGCTACACCTTC. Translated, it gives CASSQVLNYGYTF.